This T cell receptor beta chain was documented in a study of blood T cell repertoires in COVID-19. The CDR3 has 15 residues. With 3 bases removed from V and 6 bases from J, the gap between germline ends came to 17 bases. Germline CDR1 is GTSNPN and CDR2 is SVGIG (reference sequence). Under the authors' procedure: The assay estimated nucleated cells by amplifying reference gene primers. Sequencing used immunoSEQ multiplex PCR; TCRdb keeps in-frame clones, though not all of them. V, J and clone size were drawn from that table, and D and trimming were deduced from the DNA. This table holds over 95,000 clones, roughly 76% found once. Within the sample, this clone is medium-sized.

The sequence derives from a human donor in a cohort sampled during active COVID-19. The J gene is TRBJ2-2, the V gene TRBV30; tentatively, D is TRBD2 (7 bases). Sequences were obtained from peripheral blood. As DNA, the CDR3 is TGTGCCTGGAGCCCTGGGGGGGCGGTTGCCGGGGAGCTGTTTTTT. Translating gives CAWSPGGAVAGELFF.